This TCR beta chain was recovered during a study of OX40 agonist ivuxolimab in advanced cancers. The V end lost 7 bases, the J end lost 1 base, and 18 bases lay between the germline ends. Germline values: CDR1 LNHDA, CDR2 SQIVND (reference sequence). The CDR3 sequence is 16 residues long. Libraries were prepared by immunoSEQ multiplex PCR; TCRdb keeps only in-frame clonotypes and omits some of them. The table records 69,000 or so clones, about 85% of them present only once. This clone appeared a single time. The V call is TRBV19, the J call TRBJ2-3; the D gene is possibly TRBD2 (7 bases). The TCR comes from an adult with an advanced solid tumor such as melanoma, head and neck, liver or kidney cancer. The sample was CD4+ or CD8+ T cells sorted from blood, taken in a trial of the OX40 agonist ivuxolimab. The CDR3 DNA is TGTGCCAGTAAGGCTTGGGGGGGCTCGGGCACAGATACGCAGTATTTT. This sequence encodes CASKAWGGSGTDTQYF.